This T cell receptor beta chain was sequenced for a study of T cell repertoires in ileal Crohn's disease. Across the whole study: Median disease duration was approximately 8 years; 30% to 35% smoked at surgery. Per sample, roughly 0.45 micrograms of biopsy DNA were TCRB immunosequenced.

Specified time point: proximal margin of the surgical specimen (macroscopically non-inflamed). Points from the study as a whole: Clonal expansions were more frequent in active smokers than non-smokers at surgery. Sorted CD8 T cells held more high-frequency clones than CD4.

This clone was seen a handful of times. Antigen specificity is unknown. Sequencing used immunoSEQ multiplex PCR; TCRdb keeps in-frame clones, though not all of them. The table lists around 3,700 clones, around 90% of them singletons. CDR3 length equals 13 residues. Germline values: CDR1 MRHNA, CDR2 SNTAGT. The ends were cut back, 2 bases at V and 3 bases at J, with 7 bases in the middle. The rearrangement uses TRBV6-4 and TRBJ2-5, with unresolved D. The source of this sequence is an adult with Crohn's disease. The sample taken for sequencing was ileal tissue. CDR3 in DNA: TGTGCCAGCAGTGACGACTCGGAAGAGACCCAGTACTTC. This gives the protein CASSDDSEETQYF.